This is a list of T cell receptor beta chains from one sample in a study of OX40 agonist ivuxolimab in advanced cancers. Method: immunoSEQ multiplex PCR; TCRdb's copy keeps in-frame clones and lacks some. The sample lists tens of thousands of clones; 91% were seen once. Sequences were derived from CD4+ or CD8+ T cells sorted from blood, sampled in a trial of the OX40 agonist ivuxolimab. These TCRs come from an adult with an advanced solid tumor such as melanoma, head and neck, liver or kidney cancer. Each CDR3 is given with its conserved first and last residue. The D gene is left open where the match is weak. Clone size is shown for a subset of rows, as once, few, many or a class of expanded clone.

CDR3nt: TGTGCCAGCAGCCAAGATCAGAGCGGGAGGGTCCGCACAGATACGCAGTATTTT
CDR3aa: CASSQDQSGRVRTDTQYF
j_gene: TRBJ2-3
abundance: .
d_gene: TRBD2
v_gene: TRBV4-2

CDR3nt: TGTGCCAGCAGGCGGGACAGGGGGCACTACAATGAGCAGTTCTTC
CDR3aa: CASRRDRGHYNEQFF
j_gene: TRBJ2-1
abundance: few
d_gene: TRBD1
v_gene: TRBV6-1

CDR3nt: TGTGCCAGTAGTAATCCCCGGGACCCACTTCATGGCTACACCTTC
CDR3aa: CASSNPRDPLHGYTF
j_gene: TRBJ1-2
abundance: .
d_gene: .
v_gene: TRBV19

CDR3nt: TGTGCCAGCAGCTTACTGTTTCCAGCGGGAGAAAATGAGCAGTTCTTC
CDR3aa: CASSLLFPAGENEQFF
j_gene: TRBJ2-1
abundance: once
d_gene: TRBD2
v_gene: TRBV11-1

CDR3nt: TGTGCCAGCAGTTTTTCTGAGACCCAGTACTTC
CDR3aa: CASSFSETQYF
j_gene: TRBJ2-5
abundance: .
d_gene: .
v_gene: TRBV28

CDR3nt: TGCGCCAGCACCCAGGGAGGGGGCGCGAGGACCGGGGAGCTGTTTTTT
CDR3aa: CASTQGGGARTGELFF
j_gene: TRBJ2-2
abundance: .
d_gene: .
v_gene: TRBV4-1

CDR3nt: TGCGCCAGCAGCTTGGTTGGCCTAAGGCTAGCGGATGACCCAAACTCCTACGAGCAGTACTTC
CDR3aa: CASSLVGLRLADDPNSYEQYF
j_gene: TRBJ2-7
abundance: .
d_gene: TRBD2
v_gene: TRBV5-1

CDR3nt: TGTGCCAGCAGTTCGATCCCCAACTACGAGCAGTACTTC
CDR3aa: CASSSIPNYEQYF
j_gene: TRBJ2-7
abundance: .
d_gene: .
v_gene: TRBV28

CDR3nt: TGCAGCGCGTTGGACGGTTCAGTTAAGTCCTACAATGAGCAGTTCTTC
CDR3aa: CSALDGSVKSYNEQFF
j_gene: TRBJ2-1
abundance: .
d_gene: .
v_gene: TRBV29-1

CDR3nt: TGTGCCACCAGTACGCTCGGGGAGGGGGAACAGTTCTTC
CDR3aa: CATSTLGEGEQFF
j_gene: TRBJ2-1
abundance: .
d_gene: .
v_gene: TRBV15

CDR3nt: TGTGCCAGCAGCAAGCGGGCGGGAAACTGGGGGACCCAGTACTTC
CDR3aa: CASSKRAGNWGTQYF
j_gene: TRBJ2-5
abundance: .
d_gene: .
v_gene: TRBV21-1

CDR3nt: TGCGCCAGCAGCCAAGATTCGACAGGGGGCTATAGGCAGTACTTC
CDR3aa: CASSQDSTGGYRQYF
j_gene: TRBJ2-7
abundance: .
d_gene: TRBD1
v_gene: TRBV4-3

CDR3nt: TGTGCCAGCAGCTTAGGACAGGGGAATCAGCCCCAGCATTTT
CDR3aa: CASSLGQGNQPQHF
j_gene: TRBJ1-5
abundance: .
d_gene: TRBD1
v_gene: TRBV7-9

CDR3nt: TGTGCCAGTACGACTGGGGGACGGGGACAGGGTCTTCATGGCTACACCTTC
CDR3aa: CASTTGGRGQGLHGYTF
j_gene: TRBJ1-2
abundance: once
d_gene: TRBD1
v_gene: TRBV19

CDR3nt: TGTGCCAGCAGTACCTTCGTGGGGTATGGCTACACCTTC
CDR3aa: CASSTFVGYGYTF
j_gene: TRBJ1-2
abundance: medium-sized
d_gene: .
v_gene: TRBV6-5

CDR3nt: TGTGCCAGCAGTCCCTTAGCGGGAGGGCTAAGTGAGCAGTTCTTC
CDR3aa: CASSPLAGGLSEQFF
j_gene: TRBJ2-1
abundance: .
d_gene: TRBD2
v_gene: TRBV7-7

CDR3nt: TGTGCCAGCAGTTCGACATCCTACGAGCAGTACTTC
CDR3aa: CASSSTSYEQYF
j_gene: TRBJ2-7
abundance: once
d_gene: .
v_gene: TRBV28

CDR3nt: TGTGCCAGCAGCTCAAGGACTAGTCGGAACGAGCAGTACTTC
CDR3aa: CASSSRTSRNEQYF
j_gene: TRBJ2-7
abundance: .
d_gene: TRBD2
v_gene: TRBV11-2

CDR3nt: TGCGCCAGCAGCCCGACGTCAGGGACCCTCACTGAAGCTTTCTTT
CDR3aa: CASSPTSGTLTEAFF
j_gene: TRBJ1-1
abundance: .
d_gene: .
v_gene: TRBV4-3

CDR3nt: TGTGCCAGCAGCCCTGGGGTTCCCACAGATACGCAGTATTTT
CDR3aa: CASSPGVPTDTQYF
j_gene: TRBJ2-3
abundance: .
d_gene: .
v_gene: TRBV28

CDR3nt: TGCGCCAGCAGCCAAGATCCCGACAGGGTTGACTATGGCTACACCTTC
CDR3aa: CASSQDPDRVDYGYTF
j_gene: TRBJ1-2
abundance: once
d_gene: TRBD1
v_gene: TRBV4-1

CDR3nt: TGCGCCAGCAGCGTTATCCACACCGTAGACGCTTACAATGAGCAGTTCTTC
CDR3aa: CASSVIHTVDAYNEQFF
j_gene: TRBJ2-1
abundance: .
d_gene: .
v_gene: TRBV4-3

CDR3nt: TGTGCCAGCAGTTTAACCCGGGGTTACGAGCAGTACTTC
CDR3aa: CASSLTRGYEQYF
j_gene: TRBJ2-7
abundance: .
d_gene: .
v_gene: TRBV27

CDR3nt: TGTGCCAGCAGCGACTCTAGCGGAGGCGGGGAGCTGTTTTTT
CDR3aa: CASSDSSGGGELFF
j_gene: TRBJ2-2
abundance: .
d_gene: TRBD2
v_gene: TRBV2

CDR3nt: TGTGCCAGCAGCTCCCCAGGAGGTGAGCAGTTCTTC
CDR3aa: CASSSPGGEQFF
j_gene: TRBJ2-1
abundance: .
d_gene: .
v_gene: TRBV7-3

CDR3nt: TGCGCCAGCAGCTTTTTTTTAGCGGGAGGATCTTACGAGCAGTACTTC
CDR3aa: CASSFFLAGGSYEQYF
j_gene: TRBJ2-7
abundance: .
d_gene: TRBD2
v_gene: TRBV5-1

CDR3nt: TGTGCCAGCAGTTTATCTGTGCTAGCGAGCTCCTACGAGCAGTACTTC
CDR3aa: CASSLSVLASSYEQYF
j_gene: TRBJ2-7
abundance: .
d_gene: .
v_gene: TRBV27

CDR3nt: TGTGCCAGCAGCTTAGCTTCTGGGACTAGCGGCTACAATGAGCAGTTCTTC
CDR3aa: CASSLASGTSGYNEQFF
j_gene: TRBJ2-1
abundance: .
d_gene: TRBD2
v_gene: TRBV11-1

CDR3nt: TGTGCCAGCAGTGAAGGGCAGATCTACGAGCAGTACTTC
CDR3aa: CASSEGQIYEQYF
j_gene: TRBJ2-7
abundance: .
d_gene: .
v_gene: TRBV2

CDR3nt: TGTGCCATCAGTGACAGGGGTAACGAAAAACTGTTTTTT
CDR3aa: CAISDRGNEKLFF
j_gene: TRBJ1-4
abundance: .
d_gene: .
v_gene: TRBV10-3

CDR3nt: TGTGCCAGCAGCTTAGCTGGTGGCACAGATACGCAGTATTTT
CDR3aa: CASSLAGGTDTQYF
j_gene: TRBJ2-3
abundance: .
d_gene: .
v_gene: TRBV7-9

CDR3nt: TGTGCCAGCAGCCCCCACTTAGCGATGAACACAGATACGCAGTATTTT
CDR3aa: CASSPHLAMNTDTQYF
j_gene: TRBJ2-3
abundance: .
d_gene: .
v_gene: TRBV7-8